This T cell receptor beta chain was documented in a study of T cell repertoires in cytomegalovirus infection. Whole-study context: Recently described HLA-C-restricted plus well-studied HLA-B-restricted CMV epitopes were used. Evidence of both CMV infection and a matching HLA type came from public TCR beta signatures. Findings and caveats of the study: The study found HLA-C-restricted CMV-specific TCR beta clonotypes dominating the ex vivo response.

This clonotype has just a few counts. Its antigen is undetermined. A single record per CDR3 protein comes from TCRdb applying MiXCR to the reads. Here the sample spans about 57,000 distinct CDR3 sequences, 20% to 25% being singletons. The specimen was CD8+ T cells from cultured PBMCs, collected from culture after CMV antigen stimulation. The clonotype originates from a human donor in good health (CMV status not recorded). Some clones in this sample may be carry-over from other donors' samples.

DNA for the CDR3: TGCGCCAGCAGACCTTCTGGACCAAACACCGACAATGAGCAGTTCTTC. Translation: CASRPSGPNTDNEQFF. The chain has TRBV4-1 and TRBJ2-1; D is unresolved. Germline loops: CDR1 MGHRA, CDR2 YSYEKL. The CDR3 extends over 16 amino acids. Trimming shortened V by 6 bases and J by 5 bases, and 20 bases separated the two germline ends.